What follows are 18 T cell receptor beta chains derived from one specimen sequenced in a study of blood T cell repertoires in COVID-19. Profiled with immunoSEQ multiplex PCR; TCRdb holds only in-frame clones, not every one. This sample carries about 88,000 clones, around 85% of them seen once, and the ten largest clones take approximately 14%. Material for sequencing was peripheral blood. The origin of the receptors is a woman aged 70 to 79 with acute or convalescent COVID-19.

The rearrangement joins TRBV5-4 to TRBJ1-4; 9 positions agree with TRBD1. With V trimmed by 3 bases and J by 8 bases, 8 bases remained unmatched. There are 15 residues in the CDR3. From germline, CDR1 is SGHNT and CDR2 YYREEE (reference sequence). The CDR3 protein is CASSSPGTGSEKLFF. CDR3 nucleotide sequence: TGTGCCAGCAGCTCGCCCGGGACAGGGAGCGAAAAACTGTTTTTT.

This chain connects TRBV6-1 to TRBJ1-3, with 9 bases that match TRBD1. V lost 4 bases and J lost 2; bases outside the gene matches: 15. The germline gives CDR1 MNHNS, CDR2 SASEGT. This CDR3 region has 19 residues. CDR3 DNA: TGTGCCAGCAGTGCCTATAGGGAGCCGGGACAGGGCGCTGGAAACACCATATATTTT. Amino acids: CASSAYREPGQGAGNTIYF.

The CDR3 reads CASSTPPGLAGYEQFF. DNA of the CDR3: TGTGCCAGTAGTACCCCCCCCGGACTAGCGGGGTATGAGCAGTTCTTC. The chain recombines TRBV19 with TRBJ2-1; 12 nucleotides line up with TRBD2. Germline CDR1 is LNHDA and CDR2 is SQIVND (reference sequence). Losses at the gene ends were 4 bases for V and 8 bases for J; bases not matched to a gene: 9. The CDR3 runs 16 residues.

The rearrangement joins TRBV7-9 to TRBJ2-3, with 7 bases lining up with TRBD2. This CDR3 has 14 residues. CDR1 is SEHNR and CDR2 is FQNEAQ in the germline V gene (reference sequence). V was clipped by 5 bases and J by 6 bases; unmatched bases: 8. Written as DNA, the CDR3 is TGTGCCAGCAGCCCCTCGACTAGCTTCGATACGCAGTATTTT. It codes for CASSPSTSFDTQYF.

The J gene is TRBJ2-1, the V gene TRBV10-3, with 7 positions matching TRBD1. After removal of 11 bases from V and 1 base from J, the junction contained 20 bases not matched to a gene. This CDR3 contains 18 residues. Germline CDR1 is ENHRY and CDR2 is SYGVKD. DNA of the CDR3: TGTGCCTCGACAGGGACGTCACCTCAGGCAGGTTCCTACAATGAGCAGTTCTTC. Its protein is CASTGTSPQAGSYNEQFF.

The V call is TRBV28, the J call TRBJ2-2; D not resolved. Germline CDR1 is MDHEN and CDR2 is SYDVKM. The CDR3 runs to 16 residues. Trimming left V 7 bases short and J 1 base short, with 16 bases between. The CDR3 DNA reads TGTGCCAGCACCCCTTCCCTTCCGGGGAACACCGGGGAGCTGTTTTTT. Its translation: CASTPSLPGNTGELFF. The full variable domain, its missing parts supplied by reference TRBV28 and TRBJ2-2, is DVKVTQSSRYLVKRTGEKVFLECVQDMDHENMFWYRQDPGLGLRLIYFSYDVKMKEKGDIPEGYSVSREKKERFSLILESASTNQTSMYLCASTPSLPGNTGELFFGEGSRLTVL.

The chain employs TRBV9 and TRBJ1-2; the D gene is possibly TRBD1 (5 bases). Per the germline V gene, CDR1 is SGDLS and CDR2 is YYNGEE. This CDR3 contains 15 residues. V lost 0 bases and J lost 3, with 12 bases in between. In nucleotides, the CDR3 is TGTGCCAGCAGCGTAGGGGAAGGGGTCGACTATGGCTACACCTTC. Protein sequence: CASSVGEGVDYGYTF.

The chain carries TRBV18 and TRBJ1-3; D is unclear. Looked up from germline, CDR1 is KGHSH and CDR2 is LQKENI. The length of the CDR3 is 14 residues. V lost 0 bases and J lost 5, with 8 bases in between. CDR3: CASSPPSFRNTIYF. The DNA for the CDR3 is TGTGCCAGCTCACCACCTTCCTTCCGAAACACCATATATTTT.

V is TRBV5-1 and J is TRBJ2-3, with TRBD1 matching 9 bases. The CDR3 consists of 15 residues. Germline assignment: CDR1 SGHRS and CDR2 YFSETQ. V shed 4 bases, J shed 4 bases, and the junction held 7 bases outside the gene matches. DNA for the CDR3: TGCGCCAGCAGCCACGGGGACAGGGAAGCAGATACGCAGTATTTT. Translated: CASSHGDREADTQYF.

The chain combines TRBV10-3 with TRBJ2-1; 7 bases fit TRBD2. CDR1 and CDR2 (germline): ENHRY, SYGVKD. V lost 11 bases and J lost 0; bases outside the gene matches: 7. This CDR3 spans 14 amino acids. CDR3 protein: CASIAGPSYNEQFF. CDR3 coding DNA: TGTGCCTCCATAGCGGGTCCCTCCTACAATGAGCAGTTCTTC.

The chain combines TRBV28 with TRBJ2-7; tentative D call: TRBD1 (6 bases). Germline assignment: CDR1 MDHEN and CDR2 SYDVKM. This CDR3 is 12 amino acids long. The V end lost 6 bases, the J end lost 5 bases, and 11 bases lay between the germline ends. For the CDR3, the DNA is TGTGCCAGCAGCCAGGGACAACACGAGCAGTACGTC. Protein sequence: CASSQGQHEQYV.

The V gene is TRBV3-1 (or the pseudogene TRBV3-2), the J gene TRBJ2-3, with TRBD1 identical over 10 bases. Trimming cost V 3 bases and J 5 bases; bases outside gene matches: 2. Germline assignment: CDR1 LGHDT and CDR2 YNNKEL (reference sequence). This CDR3 has 14 residues. The CDR3: CASSQTGGLDTQYF. In nucleotides, the CDR3 is TGTGCCAGCAGCCAGACAGGGGGCTTAGATACGCAGTATTTT.

This chain joins TRBV12-3 or TRBV12-4 and TRBJ1-2; D call uncertain. With 6 bases removed from V and 4 bases from J, the gap between germline ends came to 12 bases. This CDR3 spans 13 amino acids. This chain's CDR3 is CASSLGSAYGYTF. The CDR3 nucleotides read TGTGCCAGCAGCCTCGGAAGCGCCTATGGCTACACCTTC.

This chain uses TRBV6-4 with TRBJ2-2, with D unclear. Germline lookup yields CDR1 MRHNA and CDR2 SNTAGT. This CDR3 has 16 amino acids. V dropped 10 bases and J dropped 0 bases, with 18 bases sitting between them. The CDR3 DNA reads as TGTGCCACTTCGAAAGGCGGCGGTTCGAACACCGGGGAGCTGTTTTTT. Amino acid sequence: CATSKGGGSNTGELFF.

This clone was counted a few times. V gene TRBV3-1 (or the pseudogene TRBV3-2) combines with J gene TRBJ2-7; D ambiguous. The CDR3 has 13 residues. The V gene's germline CDR1 is LGHDT and CDR2 YNNKEL (reference sequence). CDR3 sequence (DNA): TGTGCCAGCAGCCAAGCCTCTTCCTCCGAGCAGTACGTC. This codes for CASSQASSSEQYV.

The chain joins TRBV7-6 to TRBJ2-3; TRBD2 matches at 7 bases. Germline CDR1 SGHVS, CDR2 FNYEAQ. The CDR3 sequence is 17 residues long. Trimming took 1 base from V and 2 from J; bases not matched to a gene: 9. The CDR3: CASSLEESGTNTDTQYF. As DNA, the CDR3 is TGTGCCAGCAGCTTAGAGGAAAGCGGGACCAACACAGATACGCAGTATTTT.

This clone was recorded only once. V and J are TRBV13 and TRBJ2-1, with TRBD1 matching over 10 bases. The germline gives CDR1 PRHDT, CDR2 FYEKMQ (reference sequence). V lost 4 bases to trimming and J lost 9 bases; unmatched junction nucleotides: 9. CDR3 length: 15 amino acids. CDR3 bases: TGTGCCAGCAGCTCCGGACAGGGGGGCCATAGTGAGCAGTTCTTC. It encodes CASSSGQGGHSEQFF.

The chain recombines TRBV7-9 with TRBJ2-1; 8 positions agree with TRBD2. Germline V gives CDR1 SEHNR, CDR2 FQNEAQ (reference sequence). With 5 bases clipped from V and 1 base from J, the junction kept 7 bases outside the gene matches. The CDR3 extends over 16 amino acids. The CDR3: CASSLGSSGSYNEQFF. Here the CDR3 DNA reads TGTGCCAGCAGCCTAGGGTCTAGCGGGTCCTACAATGAGCAGTTCTTC.